The 26 T cell receptor beta chains below were found in one sample sequenced in a study of tumor-infiltrating lymphocytes in localized non-small cell lung cancer. This table comes from immunoSEQ multiplex PCR, and its TCRdb copy is limited to in-frame clones, with some not included. The data hold under 8,500 clones, with 74% observed a single time. The sequenced sample was uninvolved lung tissue not adjacent to the tumor. These receptors all stem from a human donor with non-small cell lung cancer.

In its sample, this clone was seen once. The V and J genes are TRBV7-9 and TRBJ2-5; unclear D gene. The CDR3 sequence is 13 residues long. The V gene's germline CDR1 is SEHNR and CDR2 FQNEAQ (reference sequence). Trimming removed 5 bases from V and 4 bases from J, with 11 bases in between. CDR3 DNA sequence: TGTGCCAGCAGCCGTAGTGGATCAGAGACCCAGTACTTC. Its translation is CASSRSGSETQYF.

The chain is built from TRBV9 and TRBJ1-4; possible D gene TRBD1, 6 bases. The germline gives CDR1 SGDLS, CDR2 YYNGEE. This CDR3 is 16 amino acids long. V lost 4 bases to trimming and J lost 7 bases, with 20 bases between them. The DNA for the CDR3 is TGTGCCAGCAGCCCCGGGGGGGGCAATAAGGGTGAAAAACTGTTTTTT. This gives the protein CASSPGGGNKGEKLFF.

The chain is built from TRBV6-5 and TRBJ2-2; 9 bases line up with TRBD1. The CDR3 loop spans 13 amino acids. Looked up from germline, CDR1 is MNHEY and CDR2 is SVGAGI. J gave up 13 bases and V 6 bases, and 9 bases lay outside the gene matches. For the CDR3, the DNA is TGTGCCAGCAGGACAGCCGGGACAGGGCGGCTGTTTTTT. This sequence encodes CASRTAGTGRLFF.

The rearrangement links TRBV5-1 to TRBJ1-3; D perhaps matches TRBD1 (6 bases). CDR3 length: 14 residues. V lost 5 bases to trimming and J lost 0 bases, with 9 bases between them. Germline CDR1 is SGHRS and CDR2 is YFSETQ. The CDR3 sequence is CASSQGSSGNTIYF. The CDR3 DNA follows: TGCGCCAGCAGTCAGGGGAGCTCTGGAAACACCATATATTTT.

V gene TRBV6-6 combines with J gene TRBJ1-3; D perhaps matches TRBD1 (6 bases). Trimming pared 7 bases from V and 4 bases from J, leaving 14 bases between. Germline loops: CDR1 MNHNY, CDR2 SVGAGI (reference sequence). CDR3 size: 14 residues. The CDR3 loop reads CASKGEGHGNTIYF. CDR3 nucleotide sequence: TGTGCCAGCAAGGGGGAGGGTCACGGAAACACCATATATTTT.

The chain recombines TRBV10-2 with TRBJ2-3; the D gene could be TRBD1 or TRBD2 (6 bases each). Germline CDR1 reads WSHSY; CDR2 reads SAAADI. Trimming cost V 3 bases and J 2 bases, with 9 bases left between them. This CDR3 has 14 amino acids. The CDR3 reads CASSDGGSTDTQYF. The CDR3 bases are TGCGCCAGCAGTGACGGGGGCTCCACAGATACGCAGTATTTT.

Judged by abundance, this clone is medium-sized. Other DNA sequences from this sample encode an identical CDR3 as well. The CDR3 DNA follows: TGTGCCAGCAGCCCGGGACAGTACACCGGGGAGCTGTTTTTT. Its translation: CASSPGQYTGELFF. This sequence joins TRBV6-5 and TRBJ2-2, with 7 bases that match TRBD1. Trimming cost V 6 bases and J 3 bases; bases outside gene matches: 4. CDR3 size: 14 residues. CDR1 is MNHEY, CDR2 SVGAGI, per germline.

The chain is built from TRBV6-5 and TRBJ2-6; D is possibly TRBD2 (5 bases). The CDR3 totals 16 residues. Trimming took 0 bases from V and 4 from J, leaving 10 bases between them. Looked up from germline, CDR1 is MNHEY and CDR2 is SVGAGI. The CDR3: CASSYSEGSGANVLTF. CDR3 sequence (DNA): TGTGCCAGCAGTTACTCCGAGGGTTCAGGGGCCAACGTCCTGACTTTC.

The chain is built from TRBV5-4 and TRBJ2-1; 9 nucleotides agree with TRBD2. Trimming took 1 base from V and 7 from J; bases not matched to a gene: 12. CDR1 SGHNT and CDR2 YYREEE come from the germline V gene (reference sequence). This CDR3 region has 17 residues. The CDR3 bases are TGTGCCAGCAGCTTGCCGGCGGGAGGGCCTATTGCGAATGAGCAGTTCTTC. Residues: CASSLPAGGPIANEQFF.

This clone was observed a single time. V gene TRBV30 combines with J gene TRBJ1-3; D is undetermined. The CDR3 totals 12 residues. Trimming left V 4 bases short and J 2 bases short, with 6 bases between. The germline V gene encodes CDR1 GTSNPN and CDR2 SVGIG (reference sequence). The CDR3 bases are TGTGCCTGGAAGAAAGCTGGAAACACCATATATTTT. It specifies CAWKKAGNTIYF.

The V gene is TRBV11-2, the J gene TRBJ2-1; the match to TRBD2 covers 11 bases. V lost 2 bases to trimming and J lost 0 bases; unmatched junction nucleotides: 3. This CDR3 has 17 residues. Germline values: CDR1 SGHAT, CDR2 FQNNGV. As DNA, the CDR3 is TGTGCCAGCAGCTTATTAGCGGGAGGGGGCTCCTACAATGAGCAGTTCTTC. This codes for CASSLLAGGGSYNEQFF.

This clone is categorized as large (0.1 to 1%). The rearrangement joins TRBV9 to TRBJ2-1, with 7 bases matching TRBD1. Trimming cost V 4 bases and J 4 bases; bases outside gene matches: 17. The length of the CDR3 is 18 residues. Germline CDR1 is SGDLS and CDR2 is YYNGEE. CDR3 in amino acids: CASSLSSGTVGPYNEQFF. As DNA, the CDR3 is TGTGCCAGCAGCTTGTCATCGGGGACAGTCGGACCTTACAATGAGCAGTTCTTC.

The V and J genes are TRBV7-3 and TRBJ2-7; D ambiguous. Trimming cost V 4 bases and J 0 bases, with 13 bases left between them. The CDR3 contains 15 residues. Germline V gene lookup returns CDR1 SGHTA and CDR2 FQGTGA. The CDR3: CASSSEHTDSYEQYF. The CDR3 DNA follows: TGTGCCAGCAGCTCCGAGCATACGGACTCCTACGAGCAGTACTTC.

This clone was recorded a few times. The rearrangement joins TRBV5-1 to TRBJ2-2; TRBD1 agrees at 9 bases. CDR3 size: 16 residues. Germline V gene lookup returns CDR1 SGHRS and CDR2 YFSETQ. V gave up 2 bases and J gave up 5 bases; unmatched junction bases: 7. For the CDR3, the DNA is TGCGCCAGCAGCTTACAAGGACAGGGGAGAACCGGGGAGCTGTTTTTT. It is translated as CASSLQGQGRTGELFF.

The chain combines TRBV14 with TRBJ2-7, with no clear D. V shed 1 base and J shed 2 bases, with 9 bases lying between them. This CDR3 contains 14 residues. Germline values: CDR1 SGHDN, CDR2 FVKESK. CDR3: CASSQGPLPYEQYF. The CDR3 nucleotides are TGTGCCAGCAGCCAAGGGCCCTTACCCTACGAGCAGTACTTC.

By frequency in the sample, this clone is medium-sized. This chain connects TRBV6-5 to TRBJ1-4; 8 nucleotides match TRBD1. The ends lost 5 bases at V and 5 bases at J; junction bases unmatched: 7. This CDR3 comprises 15 residues. The germline V gene encodes CDR1 MNHEY and CDR2 SVGAGI. CDR3 sequence reads: CASSLTTGVNEKLFF. As DNA, the CDR3 is TGTGCCAGCAGTCTCACGACAGGGGTGAATGAAAAACTGTTTTTT.

The chain has TRBV11-2 and TRBJ2-3; 16 nucleotides align to TRBD2. Germline assignment: CDR1 SGHAT and CDR2 FQNNGV. The junction had 5 bases not matched to a gene; V was cut back by 5 bases and J by 0 bases. CDR3 length: 18 amino acids. The CDR3 DNA follows: TGTGCCAGCAGCCCCGGGACTAGCGGGAGGGCGAGCACAGATACGCAGTATTTT. It yields the protein CASSPGTSGRASTDTQYF.

This chain joins TRBV2 and TRBJ1-2, with 10 nucleotides matching TRBD1. Germline-derived CDR1 and CDR2 are SNHLY and FYNNEI. J was trimmed by 7 bases and V by 2 bases; bases with no gene match: 1. This CDR3 spans 13 amino acids. CDR3 sequence (DNA): TGTGCCAGCAGTGAAAGGACAGGGGGTGGCTACACCTTC. Translated, it gives CASSERTGGGYTF.

The V gene is TRBV30, the J gene TRBJ1-2; D uncertain. Trimming stripped 6 bases from V and 4 bases from J, with 9 bases between. The V gene's germline CDR1 is GTSNPN and CDR2 SVGIG (reference sequence). There are 11 residues in the CDR3. The CDR3 coding sequence is TGTGCCTGTCAGGTCAGCTATGGCTACACCTTC. Its translation is CACQVSYGYTF.

The chain combines TRBV6-1 with TRBJ2-7; unclear D gene. Germline values: CDR1 MNHNS, CDR2 SASEGT. The CDR3 runs 13 residues. The ends were cut back, 4 bases at V and 1 base at J, with 8 bases in the middle. DNA of the CDR3: TGTGCCAGCAGTGTTAATTGGTCCTACGAGCAGTACTTC. Translation: CASSVNWSYEQYF.

V and J are TRBV11-2 and TRBJ1-1; 11 bases map to TRBD1. The CDR3 length is 15 residues. V lost 5 bases and J lost 4; bases outside the gene matches: 6. Germline V gene sequence: CDR1 SGHAT, CDR2 FQNNGV. This CDR3 reads CASSRGGQGGTEAFF. CDR3 coding DNA: TGTGCCAGCAGCCGGGGGGGACAGGGGGGCACTGAAGCTTTCTTT.

V usage is TRBV29-1 and J usage is TRBJ2-4; D unclear. Between the trimmed V and J ends, which lost 7 bases and 2 bases, there was a span of 12 bases. Germline assignment: CDR1 SQVTM and CDR2 ANQGSEA. The CDR3 loop spans 13 amino acids. The CDR3 region is CSAVFGSKNIQYF. The CDR3 DNA reads TGCAGCGCTGTGTTTGGCTCCAAAAACATTCAGTACTTC.

This chain links TRBV4-1 with TRBJ2-7, with 7 positions matching TRBD1. The germline V gene has CDR1 MGHRA and CDR2 YSYEKL. The CDR3 is 14 residues long. V lost 4 bases, J lost 7 bases, and 10 bases stayed unmatched. For the CDR3, the DNA is TGCGCCAGCAGCCTCGGGACAGATCATAAGGAGCAGTACTTC. Translating it yields CASSLGTDHKEQYF.

This clone was picked up a small number of times. The chain joins TRBV9 to TRBJ2-2; 10 bases agree with TRBD2. V lost 0 bases and J lost 1; bases outside the gene matches: 9. Germline CDR1 and CDR2: SGDLS and YYNGEE. The CDR3 consists of 19 residues. Here the CDR3 DNA reads TGTGCCAGCAGCGTAGCTACCAGCGGGAGGGCCTGGAACACCGGGGAGCTGTTTTTT. The encoded protein is CASSVATSGRAWNTGELFF.

The chain uses TRBV2 and TRBJ1-2; D remains unclear. V was pared by 2 bases and J by 4 bases, with 8 bases between. The length of the CDR3 is 13 residues. From germline, CDR1 is SNHLY and CDR2 FYNNEI. CDR3 in amino acids: CASSEQILYGYTF. The CDR3, as DNA: TGTGCCAGCAGTGAACAGATCCTCTATGGCTACACCTTC.

The genes are TRBV5-4 and TRBJ2-5; D is perhaps TRBD2 (6 bases). CDR3 length: 17 residues. Germline loops: CDR1 SGHNT, CDR2 YYREEE (reference sequence). Trimming took off 4 bases at V and 5 bases at J, with 24 bases between the two ends. CDR3 nucleotides: TGTGCCAGCAGCCAACCTCGTGCGGGCGGGGTAGGGGAGACCCAGTACTTC. This gives the protein CASSQPRAGGVGETQYF.